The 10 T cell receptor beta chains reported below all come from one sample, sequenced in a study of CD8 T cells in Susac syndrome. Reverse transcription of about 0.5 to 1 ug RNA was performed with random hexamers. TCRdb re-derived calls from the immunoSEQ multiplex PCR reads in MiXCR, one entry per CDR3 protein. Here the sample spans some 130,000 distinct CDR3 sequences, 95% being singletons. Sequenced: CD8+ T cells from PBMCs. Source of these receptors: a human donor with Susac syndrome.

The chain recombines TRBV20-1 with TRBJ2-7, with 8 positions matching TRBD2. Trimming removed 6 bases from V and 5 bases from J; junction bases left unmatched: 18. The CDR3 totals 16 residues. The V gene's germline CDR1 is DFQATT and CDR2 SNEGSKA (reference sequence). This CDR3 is CSASRGVREGPHEQYF. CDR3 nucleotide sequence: TGCAGTGCAAGTAGAGGGGTACGGGAGGGCCCCCACGAGCAGTACTTC.

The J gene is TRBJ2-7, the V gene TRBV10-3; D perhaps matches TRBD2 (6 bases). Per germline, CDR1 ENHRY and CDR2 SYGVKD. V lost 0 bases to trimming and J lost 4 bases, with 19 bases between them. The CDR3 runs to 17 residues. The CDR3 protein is CAISESAGGRERYEQYF. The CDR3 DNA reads TGTGCCATCAGTGAGTCAGCGGGCGGCAGGGAGCGATACGAGCAGTACTTC.

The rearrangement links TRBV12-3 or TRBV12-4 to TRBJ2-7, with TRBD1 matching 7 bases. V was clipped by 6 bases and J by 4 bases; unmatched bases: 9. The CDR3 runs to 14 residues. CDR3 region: CASSLGGALYEQYF. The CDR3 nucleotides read TGTGCCAGCAGCCTAGGGGGCGCTTTGTACGAGCAGTACTTC.

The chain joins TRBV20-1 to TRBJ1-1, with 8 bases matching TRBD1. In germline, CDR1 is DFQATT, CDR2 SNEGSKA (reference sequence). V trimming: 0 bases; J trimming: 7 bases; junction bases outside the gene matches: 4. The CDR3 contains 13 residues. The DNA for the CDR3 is TGCAGTGCTAGAGACGACAGGGGTATTGAAGCTTTCTTT. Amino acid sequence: CSARDDRGIEAFF.

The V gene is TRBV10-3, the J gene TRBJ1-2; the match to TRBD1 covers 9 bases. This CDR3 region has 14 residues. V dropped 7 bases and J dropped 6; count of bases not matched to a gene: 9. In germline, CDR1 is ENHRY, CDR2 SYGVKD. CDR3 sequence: CAINFGQGSNGYTF. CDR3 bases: TGTGCCATCAATTTCGGACAGGGGAGTAATGGCTACACCTTC.

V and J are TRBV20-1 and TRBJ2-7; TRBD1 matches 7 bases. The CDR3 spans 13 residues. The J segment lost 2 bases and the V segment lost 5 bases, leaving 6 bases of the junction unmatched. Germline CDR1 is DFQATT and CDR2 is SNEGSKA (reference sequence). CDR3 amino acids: CSADDRVAYEQYF. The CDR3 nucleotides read TGCAGTGCTGACGACAGGGTCGCCTACGAGCAGTACTTC.

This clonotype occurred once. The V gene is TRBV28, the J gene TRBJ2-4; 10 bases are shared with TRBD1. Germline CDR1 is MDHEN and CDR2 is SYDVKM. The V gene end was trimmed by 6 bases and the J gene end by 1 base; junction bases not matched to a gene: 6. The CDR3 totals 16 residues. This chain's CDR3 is CASRPTGQGAKNIQYF. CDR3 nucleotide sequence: TGTGCCAGCAGACCAACGGGACAGGGGGCCAAAAACATTCAGTACTTC.

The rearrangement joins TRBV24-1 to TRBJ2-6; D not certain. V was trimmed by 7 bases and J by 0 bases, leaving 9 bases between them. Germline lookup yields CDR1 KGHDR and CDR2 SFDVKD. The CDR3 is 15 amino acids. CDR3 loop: CATSLKGSGANVLTF. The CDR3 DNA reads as TGTGCCACCAGCCTCAAGGGCTCTGGGGCCAACGTCCTGACTTTC.

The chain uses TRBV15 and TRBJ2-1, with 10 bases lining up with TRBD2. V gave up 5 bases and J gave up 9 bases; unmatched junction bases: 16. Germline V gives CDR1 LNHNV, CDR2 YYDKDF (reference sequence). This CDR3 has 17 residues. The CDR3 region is CATSLGRSGAGGGEQFF. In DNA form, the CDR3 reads TGTGCCACCAGCCTCGGCCGGTCAGGAGCGGGAGGGGGTGAGCAGTTCTTC.

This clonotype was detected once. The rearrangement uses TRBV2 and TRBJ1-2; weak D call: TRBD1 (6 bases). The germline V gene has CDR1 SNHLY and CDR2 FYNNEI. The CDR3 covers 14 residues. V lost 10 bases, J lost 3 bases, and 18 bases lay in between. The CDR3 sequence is CAIQETGTYYGYTF. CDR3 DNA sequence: TGTGCCATCCAAGAGACAGGCACCTACTATGGCTACACCTTC.